This T cell receptor (beta chain) was identified during a study of T cell clonotyping in hematopoietic cell transplantation. General study results and limits: Pathologically expanded recipient clonotypes increased progressively from day 30 to day 180 as diversity fell. CD4 and CD8 repertoire contributions could not be separated without sorting. Broader posttransplant TCR repertoire diversity was predicted by graft donor and pretransplant recipient Inverse Simpson Index values.

Profiling relied on immunoSEQ multiplex PCR, and the TCRdb table lists in-frame clones only, not all of them. Here the sample spans approximately 44,000 clones, approximately 94% being singletons. Germline V gene data show CDR1 as LGHNA and CDR2 as YNFKEQ. This CDR3 is built from 15 residues. Trimming stripped 0 bases from V and 0 bases from J, with 6 bases between. Concerning this clone itself: Its antigen is as yet unknown.

The source material was peripheral blood mononuclear cells. The origin of this receptor is a woman aged 50 to 60 in good health. Some clones in this sample may be carry-over from other donors' samples. The chain recombines TRBV4-2 with TRBJ1-3; D may be TRBD1 (6 bases). CDR3 residues: CASSQDRGSGNTIYF. The CDR3 nucleotides read TGTGCCAGCAGCCAAGACAGGGGCTCTGGAAACACCATATATTTT.